This TCR beta chain was documented in a study of cytomegalovirus exposure and HLA in healthy donors. The PCR was carried out with 60 Vbeta primers and 13 Jbeta primers. Original analysis: A later analysis counted 80 million or so unique TCR beta chains, about 11 million shared. Generated by immunoSEQ multiplex PCR, the TCRdb table keeps only in-frame clones and is missing some. That table supplies the V and J calls and clone size; D and trimming were determined from the DNA. The sample contains 130,000 to 150,000 clones, 80% to 90% of which appear only once. Whole-study findings and limits: Later analysis suggested links between common viral pathogens and several top significant clusters.

This CDR3 spans 12 amino acids. V was shortened by 6 bases and J by 6 bases, with 12 bases between the two germline ends. Germline V gene data show CDR1 as SGHTA and CDR2 as FQGNSA. Nominally healthy donors were sampled, though unrecorded immune exposures were likely. Regarding this clone: What it recognizes is unknown.

The chain links TRBV7-2 to TRBJ2-7, with D maybe TRBD2 (6 bases). This TCR was sampled from a woman aged 40 to 49 in good health and CMV-seropositive. Material: PBMCs. In nucleotides, the CDR3 is TGTGCCAGCAGAAAAGCGGGTGGCGAGCAGTACTTC. Translated: CASRKAGGEQYF.